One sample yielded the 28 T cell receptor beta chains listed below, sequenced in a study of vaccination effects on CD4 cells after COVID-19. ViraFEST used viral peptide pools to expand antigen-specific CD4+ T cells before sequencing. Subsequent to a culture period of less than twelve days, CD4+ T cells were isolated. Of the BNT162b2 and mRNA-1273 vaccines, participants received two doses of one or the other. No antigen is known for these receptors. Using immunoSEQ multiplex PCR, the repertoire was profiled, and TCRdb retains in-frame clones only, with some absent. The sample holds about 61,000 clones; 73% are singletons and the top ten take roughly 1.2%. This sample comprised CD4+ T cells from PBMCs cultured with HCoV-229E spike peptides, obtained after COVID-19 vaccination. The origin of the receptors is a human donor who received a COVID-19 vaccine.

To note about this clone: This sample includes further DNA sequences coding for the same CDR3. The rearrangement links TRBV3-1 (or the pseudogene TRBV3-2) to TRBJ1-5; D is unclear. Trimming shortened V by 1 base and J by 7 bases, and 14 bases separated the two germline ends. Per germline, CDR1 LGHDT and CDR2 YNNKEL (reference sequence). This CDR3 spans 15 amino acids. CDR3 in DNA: TGTGCCAGCAGCCAAGTTCCGGGAGGCGGACAGCCCCAGCATTTT. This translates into CASSQVPGGGQPQHF.

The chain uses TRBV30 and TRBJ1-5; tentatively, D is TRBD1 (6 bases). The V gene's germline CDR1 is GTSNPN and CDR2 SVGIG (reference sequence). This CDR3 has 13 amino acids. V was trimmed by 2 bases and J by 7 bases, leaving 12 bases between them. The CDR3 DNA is TGTGCCTGGAGTTCAGCAGGGGTGCAGCCCCAGCATTTT. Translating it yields CAWSSAGVQPQHF.

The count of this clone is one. CDR3 sequence: CASSLVDRGTGELFF. In DNA, the CDR3 is TGCGCCAGCAGCTTGGTCGACAGGGGGACCGGGGAGCTGTTTTTT. The V call is TRBV5-1, the J call TRBJ2-2; 9 positions agree with TRBD1. V was pared by 0 bases and J by 5 bases, with 2 bases of the junction left unmatched. Germline loops: CDR1 SGHRS, CDR2 YFSETQ. This CDR3 contains 15 residues. Combining the CDR3 with reference TRBV5-1 and TRBJ2-2 gives the whole variable domain KAGVTQTPRYLIKTRGQQVTLSCSPISGHRSVSWYQQTPGQGLQFLFEYFSETQRNKGNFPGRFSGRQFSNSRSEMNVSTLELGDSALYLCASSLVDRGTGELFFGEGSRLTVL.

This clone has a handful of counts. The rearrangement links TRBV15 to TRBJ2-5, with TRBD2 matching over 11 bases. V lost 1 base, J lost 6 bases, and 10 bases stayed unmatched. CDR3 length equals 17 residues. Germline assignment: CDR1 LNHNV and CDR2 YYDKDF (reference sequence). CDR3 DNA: TGTGCCACCAGCAGAGGTGGGACTAGCGGTCTTATGAAGACCCAGTACTTC. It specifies CATSRGGTSGLMKTQYF.

DNA of the CDR3: TGTGCCAGCAGCTTAGCGGGACTAGCGGGGGCAGATACGCAGTATTTT. It translates to CASSLAGLAGADTQYF. The chain joins TRBV7-9 to TRBJ2-3; 14 positions agree with TRBD2. CDR3 length equals 16 residues. V lost 0 bases, J lost 4 bases, and 0 bases stayed unmatched. Germline V gene sequence: CDR1 SEHNR, CDR2 FQNEAQ (reference sequence).

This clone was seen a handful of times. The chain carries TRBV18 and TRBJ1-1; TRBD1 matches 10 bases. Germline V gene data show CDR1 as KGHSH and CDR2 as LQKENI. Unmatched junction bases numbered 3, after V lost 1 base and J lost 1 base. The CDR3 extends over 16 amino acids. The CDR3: CASSPRDRGQNTEAFF. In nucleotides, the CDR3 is TGTGCCAGCTCACCACGGGACAGGGGTCAGAACACTGAAGCTTTCTTT.

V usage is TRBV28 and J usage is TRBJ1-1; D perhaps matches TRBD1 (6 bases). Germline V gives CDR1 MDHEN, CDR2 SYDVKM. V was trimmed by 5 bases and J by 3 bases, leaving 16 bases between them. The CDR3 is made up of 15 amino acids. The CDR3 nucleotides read TGTGCCAGCAGTCCACCATCAGGGGCCGACACTGAAGCTTTCTTT. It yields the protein CASSPPSGADTEAFF.

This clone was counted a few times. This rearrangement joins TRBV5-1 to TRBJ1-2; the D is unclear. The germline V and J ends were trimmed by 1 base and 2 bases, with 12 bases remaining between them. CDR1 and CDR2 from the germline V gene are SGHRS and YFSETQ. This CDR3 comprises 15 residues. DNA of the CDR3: TGCGCCAGCAGCTTGTCGCATGTAGGAAACTATGGCTACACCTTC. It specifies CASSLSHVGNYGYTF.

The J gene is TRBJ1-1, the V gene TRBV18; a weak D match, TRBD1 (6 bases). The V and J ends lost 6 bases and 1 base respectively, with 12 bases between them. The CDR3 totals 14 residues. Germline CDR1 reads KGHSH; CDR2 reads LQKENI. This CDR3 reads CASSLQGPNTEAFF. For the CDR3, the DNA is TGTGCCAGCTCCCTACAGGGCCCGAACACTGAAGCTTTCTTT.

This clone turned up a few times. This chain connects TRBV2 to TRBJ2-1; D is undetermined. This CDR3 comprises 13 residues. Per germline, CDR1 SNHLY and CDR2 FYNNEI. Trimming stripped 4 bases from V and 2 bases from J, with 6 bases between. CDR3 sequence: CASSVGAYNEQFF. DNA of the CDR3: TGTGCCAGCAGTGTTGGCGCCTACAATGAGCAGTTCTTC.

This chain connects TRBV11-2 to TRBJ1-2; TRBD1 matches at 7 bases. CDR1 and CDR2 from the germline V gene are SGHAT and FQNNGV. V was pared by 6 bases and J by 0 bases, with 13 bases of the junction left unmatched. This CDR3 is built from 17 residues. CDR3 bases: TGTGCCAGCAGGTCACTCAGGGGGGCCTCTCCTAACTATGGCTACACCTTC. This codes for CASRSLRGASPNYGYTF.

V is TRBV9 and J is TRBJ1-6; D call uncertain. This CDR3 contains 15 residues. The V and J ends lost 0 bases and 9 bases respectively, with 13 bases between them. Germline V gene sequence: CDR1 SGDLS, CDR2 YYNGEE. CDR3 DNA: TGTGCCAGCAGCGTAGCTGGTGGACGGGGTTCACCCCTCCACTTT. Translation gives CASSVAGGRGSPLHF. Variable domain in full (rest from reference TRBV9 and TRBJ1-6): DSGVTQTPKHLITATGQRVTLRCSPRSGDLSVYWYQQSLDQGLQFLIQYYNGEERAKGNILERFSAQQFPDLHSELNLSSLELGDSALYFCASSVAGGRGSPLHFGNGTRLTVT.

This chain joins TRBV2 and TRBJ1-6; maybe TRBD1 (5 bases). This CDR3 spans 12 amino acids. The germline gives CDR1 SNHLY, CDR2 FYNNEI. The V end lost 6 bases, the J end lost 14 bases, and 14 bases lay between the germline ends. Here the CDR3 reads CASSRTTQALHF. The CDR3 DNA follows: TGTGCCAGCAGCCGGACAACCCAGGCCCTCCACTTT.

CDR3 bases: TGCGCCAGCAGCTTGGCAACTAACTATGGCTACACCTTC. Amino acids: CASSLATNYGYTF. The V gene is TRBV5-1, the J gene TRBJ1-2; D gene uncertain. Germline V gives CDR1 SGHRS, CDR2 YFSETQ. V lost 0 bases to trimming and J lost 0 bases, with 3 bases between them. The CDR3 is made up of 13 amino acids.

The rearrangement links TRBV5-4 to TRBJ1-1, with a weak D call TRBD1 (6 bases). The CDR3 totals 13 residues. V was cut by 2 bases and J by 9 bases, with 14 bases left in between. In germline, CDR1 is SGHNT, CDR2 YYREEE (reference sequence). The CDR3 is CASSLSMGGQAFF. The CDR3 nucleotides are TGTGCCAGCAGCTTATCCATGGGGGGCCAAGCTTTCTTT.

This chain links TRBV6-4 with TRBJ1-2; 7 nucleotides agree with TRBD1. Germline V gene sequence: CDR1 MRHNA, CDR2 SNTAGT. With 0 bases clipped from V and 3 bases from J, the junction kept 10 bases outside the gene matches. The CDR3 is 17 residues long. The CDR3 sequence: CASSDSEEGAEDYGYTF. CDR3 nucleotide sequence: TGTGCCAGCAGTGACTCCGAGGAGGGGGCAGAGGACTATGGCTACACCTTC.

In DNA, the CDR3 is TGTGCCAGCAAGGGCCCAGGGGGCGGCCAGCCCCAGCATTTT. Amino acids: CASKGPGGGQPQHF. The chain combines TRBV28 with TRBJ1-5; TRBD1 agrees at 8 bases. The V and J ends lost 7 bases and 7 bases, in that order; junction bases with no gene match: 9. The CDR3 sequence is 14 residues long. Germline V lookup: CDR1 MDHEN, CDR2 SYDVKM.

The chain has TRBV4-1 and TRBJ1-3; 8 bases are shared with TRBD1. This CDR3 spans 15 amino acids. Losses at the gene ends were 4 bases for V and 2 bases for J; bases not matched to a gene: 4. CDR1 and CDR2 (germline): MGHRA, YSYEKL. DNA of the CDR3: TGCGCCAGCAGCCGGACAGGGACTGCTGGAAACACCATATATTTT. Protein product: CASSRTGTAGNTIYF.

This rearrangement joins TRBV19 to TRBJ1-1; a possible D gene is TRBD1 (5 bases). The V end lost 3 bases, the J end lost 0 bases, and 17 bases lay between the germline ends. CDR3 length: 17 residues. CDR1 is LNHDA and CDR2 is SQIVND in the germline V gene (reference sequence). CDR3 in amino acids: CASSIQGSLRLNTEAFF. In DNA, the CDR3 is TGTGCCAGTAGTATTCAGGGTAGCCTCCGACTGAACACTGAAGCTTTCTTT.

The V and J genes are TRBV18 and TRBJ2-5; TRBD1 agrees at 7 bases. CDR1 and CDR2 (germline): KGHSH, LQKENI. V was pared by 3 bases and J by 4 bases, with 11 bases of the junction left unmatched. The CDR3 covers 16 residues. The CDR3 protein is CASSPPRGTEGETQYF. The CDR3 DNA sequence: TGTGCCAGCTCACCCCCCAGAGGGACAGAGGGAGAGACCCAGTACTTC.

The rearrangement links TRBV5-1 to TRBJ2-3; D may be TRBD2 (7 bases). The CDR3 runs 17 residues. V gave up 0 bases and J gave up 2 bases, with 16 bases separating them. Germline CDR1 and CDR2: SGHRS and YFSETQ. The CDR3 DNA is TGCGCCAGCAGCTTGGGCGGCGGGGGCCGATTCACAGATACGCAGTATTTT. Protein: CASSLGGGGRFTDTQYF.

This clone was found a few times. This CDR3 reads CASGLEPGHTQYF. In DNA form, the CDR3 reads TGTGCTAGTGGTTTGGAGCCAGGGCATACGCAGTATTTT. The chain links TRBV12-5 to TRBJ2-3; D possibly corresponds to TRBD1 (5 bases). Germline loops: CDR1 LGHNT, CDR2 FRNRAP. V shed 1 base and J shed 7 bases, with 9 bases lying between them. The CDR3 extends over 13 amino acids.

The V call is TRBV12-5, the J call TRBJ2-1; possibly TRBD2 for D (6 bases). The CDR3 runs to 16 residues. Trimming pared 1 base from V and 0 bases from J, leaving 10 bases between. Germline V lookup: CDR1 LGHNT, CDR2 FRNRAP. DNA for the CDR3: TGTGCTAGTGGTTTGGGCGTCGGGGGCTCCTACAATGAGCAGTTCTTC. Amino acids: CASGLGVGGSYNEQFF. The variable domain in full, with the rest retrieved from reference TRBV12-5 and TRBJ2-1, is DARVTQTPRHKVTEMGQEVTMRCQPILGHNTVFWYRQTMMQGLELLAYFRNRAPLDDSGMPKDRFSAEMPDATLATLKIQPSEPRDSAVYFCASGLGVGGSYNEQFFGPGTRLTVL.

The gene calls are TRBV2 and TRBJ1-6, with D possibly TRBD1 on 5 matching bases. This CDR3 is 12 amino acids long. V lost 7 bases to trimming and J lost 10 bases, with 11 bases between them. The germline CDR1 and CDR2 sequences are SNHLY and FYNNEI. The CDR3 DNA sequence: TGTGCCAGCACAGGGACCGAATCACCCCTCCACTTT. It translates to CASTGTESPLHF. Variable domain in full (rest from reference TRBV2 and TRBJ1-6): EPEVTQTPSHQVTQMGQEVILRCVPISNHLYFYWYRQILGQKVEFLVSFYNNEISEKSEIFDDQFSVERPDGSNFTLKIRSTKLEDSAMYFCASTGTESPLHFGNGTRLTVT.

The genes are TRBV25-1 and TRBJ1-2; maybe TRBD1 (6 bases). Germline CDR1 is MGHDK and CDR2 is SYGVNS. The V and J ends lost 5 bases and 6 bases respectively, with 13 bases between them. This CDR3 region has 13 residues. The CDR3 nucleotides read TGTGCCAGCAGTCACGGGGGCGACGATGGCTACACCTTC. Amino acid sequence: CASSHGGDDGYTF.

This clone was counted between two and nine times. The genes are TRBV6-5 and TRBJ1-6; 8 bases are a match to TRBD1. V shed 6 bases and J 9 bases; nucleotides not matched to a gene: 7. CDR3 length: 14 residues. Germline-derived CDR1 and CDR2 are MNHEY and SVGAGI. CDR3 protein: CASRETGVVSPLHF. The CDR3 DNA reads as TGTGCCAGCAGGGAGACAGGGGTGGTTTCACCCCTCCACTTT.

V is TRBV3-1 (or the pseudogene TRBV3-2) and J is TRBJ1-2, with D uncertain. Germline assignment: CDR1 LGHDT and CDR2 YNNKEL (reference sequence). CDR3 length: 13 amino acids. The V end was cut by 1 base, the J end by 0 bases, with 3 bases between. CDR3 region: CASSQVPNYGYTF. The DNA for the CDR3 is TGTGCCAGCAGCCAAGTACCTAACTATGGCTACACCTTC.

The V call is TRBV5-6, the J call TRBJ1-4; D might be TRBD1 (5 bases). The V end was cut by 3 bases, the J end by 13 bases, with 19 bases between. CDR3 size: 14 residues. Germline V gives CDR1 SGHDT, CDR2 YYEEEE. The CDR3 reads CASSSGTLTGGLFF. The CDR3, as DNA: TGTGCCAGCAGCTCCGGGACTCTGACCGGGGGACTGTTTTTT.